Listed below are T cell receptor beta chains from one sample, sequenced in a study of T cell responses to AZD1222 COVID-19 vaccine. Here immunoSEQ multiplex PCR was the method, and the copy in TCRdb shows in-frame clones only, minus some. The sample gives approximately 90,000 clones, around 90% of which show up once; more than 6.5% is in the top ten. The sample was peripheral blood, taken on day 0 of AZD1222 vaccination. Receptor source: an adult in good health. Both conserved end residues are part of each CDR3. The D gene is left open where the match is weak. Clone size is stated in some rows and not others, as once, few, many or a class when expanded.

CDR3 DNA	CDR3 protein	D gene	V gene	J gene	clone size
TGCGCCAGCAGCCAGCCCCGATCCACCGGGGAGCTGTTTTTT	CASSQPRSTGELFF	.	TRBV4-1	TRBJ2-2	.
TGTGCCAGCAGTTTACAGGGGGAGATTTCCTACGAGCAGTACTTC	CASSLQGEISYEQYF	TRBD1	TRBV27	TRBJ2-7	.
TGTGCCAGCAGTAACCCACAGGCGAGCTCCTACGAGCAGTACTTC	CASSNPQASSYEQYF	.	TRBV19	TRBJ2-7	.
TGTGCCAGCAGCGTAGTACAGGCAACGGATACGCAGTATTTT	CASSVVQATDTQYF	.	TRBV9	TRBJ2-3	once
TGCGCCAGCAGCCCCCGAGCTGGGGATAATTCACCCCTCCACTTT	CASSPRAGDNSPLHF	.	TRBV5-1	TRBJ1-6	.
TGTGCCAGCAGTTCCTGGGGCGGGGGCCGGAGCGAAAACATTCAGTACTTC	CASSSWGGGRSENIQYF	.	TRBV28	TRBJ2-4	once
TGTGCCAGCTCACCCGGGACAGGTATGAACACTGAAGCTTTCTTT	CASSPGTGMNTEAFF	TRBD1	TRBV18	TRBJ1-1	once
TGTGCCAGCACCCAAACAGGGACAGCGAACACCGGGGAGCTGTTTTTT	CASTQTGTANTGELFF	TRBD1	TRBV7-8	TRBJ2-2	once
TGTGCCAGCAGCGGGGGACAGGGCGTTGACACCATATATTTT	CASSGGQGVDTIYF	TRBD1	TRBV5-4	TRBJ1-3	.
TGTGCCAGCAAGACAGTAGGGAATCAGCCCCAGCATTTT	CASKTVGNQPQHF	.	TRBV12-3/TRBV12-4	TRBJ1-5	.
TGTGCCTGGAGGACTACTAACTATGGCTACACCTTC	CAWRTTNYGYTF	.	TRBV30	TRBJ1-2	.
TGTGCCAGCAGCTTATCCCTATCAGATACGCAGTATTTT	CASSLSLSDTQYF	.	TRBV7-3	TRBJ2-3	.
TGTGCCAGCAGCTTACGGGCACCTATCTCTGGAAACACCATATATTTT	CASSLRAPISGNTIYF	.	TRBV11-2	TRBJ1-3	.
TGTGCCAGCGCCTTGAGTGGGGCCAGCACAGATACGCAGTATTTT	CASALSGASTDTQYF	.	TRBV6-5	TRBJ2-3	.
TGTGCCAGCAGTGATACCTACAGGGGGGTATATGGCTACACCTTC	CASSDTYRGVYGYTF	TRBD1	TRBV6-1	TRBJ1-2	.
TGTGCCAGCAGCCCCGGAAGCTCCTATAATTCACCCCTCCACTTT	CASSPGSSYNSPLHF	.	TRBV7-9	TRBJ1-6	.
TGTGCCAGCACTCGACAGGGGCAGAGCACCGGGGAGCTGTTTTTT	CASTRQGQSTGELFF	TRBD1	TRBV2	TRBJ2-2	.
TGCGCCAGCAGCCAAACCAGCGGCTTCTCTGGGGCCAACGTCCTGACTTTC	CASSQTSGFSGANVLTF	.	TRBV4-3	TRBJ2-6	once
TGTGCCAGCAGTGATGAGGGGGGACGCGGTGAAAAACTGTTTTTT	CASSDEGGRGEKLFF	.	TRBV25-1	TRBJ1-4	.
TGCGCCAGCAGTCCCGCAGGGGTTGGCTATGGCTACACCTTC	CASSPAGVGYGYTF	.	TRBV10-2	TRBJ1-2	.
TGTGCCAGCAGTGAAGACGCAGGGGGCGGGGAAAAACTGTTTTTT	CASSEDAGGGEKLFF	TRBD1	TRBV2	TRBJ1-4	.
TGTGCCAGCAGCTTATTTAGCGGGGGGGTCGATGAGCAGTTCTTC	CASSLFSGGVDEQFF	TRBD2	TRBV7-2	TRBJ2-1	.
TGTGCCAGCAGTTATTTCGGGGGGCCCCCCCAAGAGACCCAGTACTTC	CASSYFGGPPQETQYF	.	TRBV6-2/TRBV6-3	TRBJ2-5	.
TGTGCCAGCAGTTTATCCCCAAAGAGTTCACCCCTCCACTTT	CASSLSPKSSPLHF	.	TRBV27	TRBJ1-6	few
TGTGCCAGCACCCCTGAGCAGGGGGCACGGCCCCAGCATTTT	CASTPEQGARPQHF	TRBD1	TRBV6-5	TRBJ1-5	.
TGTGCCAGCAGTGAATCCGGGAGGAACACCGGGGAGCTGTTTTTT	CASSESGRNTGELFF	.	TRBV6-1	TRBJ2-2	.
TGCGCCAGCAGCTTGGTGGCTAGCGGGATTTACGAGCAGTACTTC	CASSLVASGIYEQYF	TRBD2	TRBV5-1	TRBJ2-7	.
TGTGCCATCAGTGAGTCGACTGGGGGCTACGAGCAGTACTTC	CAISESTGGYEQYF	.	TRBV10-3	TRBJ2-7	.
TGTGCCAGCAGTGAGACAGGGGCGTTCAATCAGCCCCAGCATTTT	CASSETGAFNQPQHF	TRBD1	TRBV9	TRBJ1-5	.
TGTGCCAGCAAGACAGGGGGTGATGCTGGCTACACCTTC	CASKTGGDAGYTF	TRBD1	TRBV12-3/TRBV12-4	TRBJ1-2	few
TGTGCCAGCAGTTTATTGGCCCGCCTCAGGGGAAGCGCTGGAAACACCATATATTTT	CASSLLARLRGSAGNTIYF	.	TRBV28	TRBJ1-3	.
TGCGCCAGCAGCTTGGACAGGGGGAACACCGGGGAGCTGTTTTTT	CASSLDRGNTGELFF	TRBD1	TRBV5-1	TRBJ2-2	.
TGTGCCAGCAGCGTACGGGGGGACACTGAAGCTTTCTTT	CASSVRGDTEAFF	.	TRBV9	TRBJ1-1	.
TGTGCCAGCTCCCCACTCCCGGGGAATGAGCAGTTCTTC	CASSPLPGNEQFF	.	TRBV18	TRBJ2-1	.
TGTGCCAGCAGCTTAGGGGGCGGGGGGCGTAATGAGCAGTTCTTC	CASSLGGGGRNEQFF	TRBD2	TRBV7-8	TRBJ2-1	.
TGTGCCAGCAGCGGCGGGCCCTTACTGGGCTCCTACAATGAGCAGTTCTTC	CASSGGPLLGSYNEQFF	.	TRBV7-2	TRBJ2-1	.
TGTGCCAGCAGTGAAGGGGGGTTGAACTATGGCTACACCTTC	CASSEGGLNYGYTF	.	TRBV6-1	TRBJ1-2	.
TGTGCCAGCTCACCCGTCGACAGTTCTGGAAACACCATATATTTT	CASSPVDSSGNTIYF	.	TRBV18	TRBJ1-3	.
TGTGCCAGCAGCCTAGGACAAAGTCTAATCAACAATGAGCAGTTCTTC	CASSLGQSLINNEQFF	.	TRBV13	TRBJ2-1	.
TGCGCCACCTCGGTGGAGGCCTACGAGCAGTACTTC	CATSVEAYEQYF	.	TRBV10-2	TRBJ2-7	.
TGTGCCAGCAGCCGGACAGGGGAAGCTGGGGCCAACGTCCTGACTTTC	CASSRTGEAGANVLTF	TRBD1	TRBV7-3	TRBJ2-6	.
TGTGCCAGCAGCCTCATGGGGAGATGGGACGGAGCCAAAAACATTCAGTACTTC	CASSLMGRWDGAKNIQYF	.	TRBV6-2/TRBV6-3	TRBJ2-4	.
TGTGCCAGCAGTTTTAGGGGGCAAACCTACGAGCAGTACTTC	CASSFRGQTYEQYF	TRBD1	TRBV27	TRBJ2-7	.
TGTGCCATCAGTGCTGGGACCTACGAGCAGTACTTC	CAISAGTYEQYF	.	TRBV10-3	TRBJ2-7	.
TGTGCCAGCGGACCCCCAGCGGCATATTCACCCCTCCACTTT	CASGPPAAYSPLHF	.	TRBV6-5	TRBJ1-6	.